This TCR beta chain was retrieved from a study of T cells after somatic rescue of genetic block. Profiling relied on immunoSEQ multiplex PCR, and the TCRdb table lists in-frame clones only, not all of them. The sample lists 7,500 to 9,000 clones, roughly 80% occurring once. Per germline, CDR1 SGHTA and CDR2 FQGNSA. Trimming removed 2 bases at V and 7 bases at J, with 18 bases between. The CDR3 is made up of 15 amino acids. The sample taken for sequencing was peripheral blood mononuclear cells (PBMCs). This clonotype was obtained from a boy aged 5-17 years. The gene calls are TRBV7-2 and TRBJ2-7, with a possible D match to TRBD1 (6 bases). CDR3 sequence (DNA): TGTGCCAGCAGCTTATTAATTCCAGGGGCAGGGGAGCAGTACTTC. Translating gives CASSLLIPGAGEQYF.